This TCR beta chain was captured by sequencing in a study of cytomegalovirus exposure and HLA in healthy donors. The primer mix had 60 Vbeta and 13 Jbeta primers. The table came from immunoSEQ multiplex PCR; TCRdb's copy has only in-frame clones and leaves some out. This sample has about 120,000 clones, with about 80% found just once. V lost 4 bases to trimming and J lost 5 bases, with 21 bases between them. This CDR3 is 17 amino acids long. The germline V gene encodes CDR1 MNHNS and CDR2 SASEGT. V is TRBV6-1 and J is TRBJ1-5; D is unresolved. The receptor was derived from a young woman in good health and CMV-seronegative. Specimen: PBMCs. CDR3 sequence (DNA): TGTGCCAGCAGTGCCCCTCGGAGGGATGGGAGACATCAGCCCCAGCATTTT. Its translation: CASSAPRRDGRHQPQHF.